This T cell receptor beta chain was captured by sequencing in a study of OX40 agonist ivuxolimab in advanced cancers. Notes on this clone: Its specificity is unknown.

Produced via immunoSEQ multiplex PCR; TCRdb's table is partial and in-frame only. The profile covers 60,000 to 90,000 clones, with about four fifths appearing a single time and around 0.8% taken by the ten largest. Study-level findings and limits: By week 6 at 0.1 to 3.0 mg/kg, blood CD4+ and CD8+ T cells had expanded clonally.

This sequence was found in an adult with an advanced solid tumor such as melanoma, head and neck, liver or kidney cancer. Sequences were derived from CD4+ or CD8+ T cells sorted from blood, sampled in a trial of the OX40 agonist ivuxolimab.

The CDR3 bases are TGTGCCAGCAGTTTAGAGAGTAGGGCTATCTATGGCTACACCTTC. Amino acid sequence: CASSLESRAIYGYTF. This chain links TRBV28 with TRBJ1-2; D is unclear. V was pared by 2 bases and J by 4 bases, with 14 bases between. This CDR3 comprises 15 residues. The germline gives CDR1 MDHEN, CDR2 SYDVKM.